This note documents a single T cell receptor beta chain sequence. The antigen is undetermined. This entry belongs to a study of cytomegalovirus exposure and HLA in healthy donors. Primers included in the PCR were 60 Vbeta and 13 Jbeta primers. Authors' methods: In a later analysis, of 84 million or so unique beta chains, some 10 million appeared in at least two donors. Sequencing used immunoSEQ multiplex PCR; TCRdb keeps in-frame clones, though not all of them. V and J calls plus clone size are reproduced from that table; the DNA served to infer D and trimming. The sample table includes about 34,000 clones. Donors likely had unrecorded immune exposures despite being nominally healthy when sampled. Regarding the study as a whole: In a later analysis, V- and J-gene trimming of beta chains associated with a DCLRE1C missense variant, replicated independently.

The sequencing input was PBMCs. This receptor was identified in a middle-aged woman in good health and CMV-seropositive.

Here the CDR3 reads CASSPTYNEQFF. In nucleotides, the CDR3 is TGTGCCAGCAGTCCCACCTACAATGAGCAGTTCTTC. This rearrangement joins TRBV27 to TRBJ2-1; D gene ambiguous. Germline-derived CDR1 and CDR2 are MNHEY and SMNVEV (reference sequence). With 5 bases removed from V and 2 bases from J, the gap between germline ends came to 4 bases. CDR3 length: 12 amino acids.